This T cell receptor beta chain was sequenced for a study of identical twins. The study's findings and limits: The study reached conclusions through statistical analysis that was cross-sectional, not following the same donors. The presence of invariant MAIT and iNKT cells could partly confound analyses of zero-insertion sequences. With abundant cord blood beta clonotypes, insertions were fewer; memory repertoires showed no such pattern.

This clonotype was detected many times. The target antigen is unknown. Germline-derived CDR1 and CDR2 are SGHAT and FQNNGV. J lost 8 bases, V lost 5 bases, and 15 bases had no gene match. The CDR3 covers 16 residues. TCRdb called the 5' RACE reads again in MiXCR, with one record for every CDR3 protein. Seen here are 150,000 or so distinct CDR3 sequences, around 3.5% observed once, and the top ten hold around 8%. Sequencing was performed on memory T cells sorted from blood. The rearrangement joins TRBV11-2 to TRBJ1-2; 9 bases agree with TRBD1. The TCR comes from a man younger than 30 in good health. CDR3: CASSLRQGGGGSGYTF. The CDR3 region has the DNA TGTGCCAGCAGCCTAAGACAGGGGGGGGGTGGATCGGGCTACACCTTC. The variable domain in full, with the rest retrieved from reference TRBV11-2 and TRBJ1-2, is EAGVAQSPRYKIIEKRQSVAFWCNPISGHATLYWYQQILGQGPKLLIQFQNNGVVDDSQLPKDRFSAERLKGVDSTLKIQPAKLEDSAVYLCASSLRQGGGGSGYTFGSGTRLTVV.